What follows describes a single TCR beta chain. These data belong to a study of blood T cell repertoires in COVID-19. The table came from immunoSEQ multiplex PCR; TCRdb's copy has only in-frame clones and leaves some out. This sample yields approximately 200,000 clones, of which about 88% are seen a single time; less than 3.5% belongs to the top ten. CDR1 and CDR2 from the germline V gene are SGHKS and YYEKEE (reference sequence). The CDR3 runs to 18 residues. V was clipped by 2 bases and J by 0 bases, with 21 bases between them. This clonotype was sampled from a woman aged 25 to 39 with active or convalescent COVID-19. The chain combines TRBV5-5 with TRBJ2-7, with D uncertain. The sequenced sample consisted of peripheral blood. The CDR3 region is CASSFGPSTPRGSYEQYF. The CDR3 DNA reads TGTGCCAGCAGCTTCGGCCCAAGTACCCCACGAGGCTCCTACGAGCAGTACTTC.